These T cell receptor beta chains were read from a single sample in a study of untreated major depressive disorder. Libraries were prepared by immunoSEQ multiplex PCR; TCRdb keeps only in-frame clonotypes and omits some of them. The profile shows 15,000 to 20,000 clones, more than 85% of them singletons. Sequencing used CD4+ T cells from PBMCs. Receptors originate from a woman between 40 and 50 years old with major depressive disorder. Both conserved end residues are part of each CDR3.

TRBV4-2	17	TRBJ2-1	CASSQGWTVGVYNEQFF
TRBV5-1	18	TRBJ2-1	CASSSLVTRDWGSNEQFF
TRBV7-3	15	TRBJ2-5	CASSPRGLPQETQYF
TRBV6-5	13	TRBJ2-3	CASRRTGEDTQYF
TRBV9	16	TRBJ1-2	CASSVDRDRLNYGYTF
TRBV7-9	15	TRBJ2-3	CASSFVSLTRDTQYF
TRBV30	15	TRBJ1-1	CAWSELSKGPPEAFF
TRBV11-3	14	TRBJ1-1	CASTAHSMNTEAFF
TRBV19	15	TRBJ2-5	CASSSGTGGGETQYF
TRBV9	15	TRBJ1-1	CASSNTDRVNTEAFF
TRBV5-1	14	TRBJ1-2	CASSLDAVLGGYTF
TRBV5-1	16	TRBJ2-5	CASSLALAGGRETQYF
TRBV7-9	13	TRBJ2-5	CASSLRGQETQYF
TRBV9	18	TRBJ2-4	CASSHEGRLGGTKNIQYF
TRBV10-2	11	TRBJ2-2	CASRLTGELFF